One and the same sample provided the 16 T cell receptor beta chains below, sequenced in a study of blood T cell repertoires in COVID-19 (TCRdb year 2020). Libraries were constructed by the immunoSEQ multiplex PCR assay. TCRdb took over this immuneACCESS table, retaining in-frame rearrangements with V and J assigned. Such tables are incomplete; in checked studies, under half of the missing clones stem from an unresolved V gene, and the remainder is unexplained. In this sample the table shows 300,000 to 450,000 clones, approximately 91% of which occur a single time. The ten largest make up approximately 0.93% of the sample. The sequenced material came from PBMCs or T cells enriched from blood (not recorded which). The receptors here all came from a woman under 40 who had been exposed to COVID-19.

The gene calls are TRBV28 and TRBJ1-2; D not resolved. This CDR3 comprises 13 residues. The V end was cut by 7 bases, the J end by 0 bases, with 9 bases between. Looked up from germline, CDR1 is MDHEN and CDR2 is SYDVKM. The CDR3 nucleotides read TGTGCCAGCACGAGAGAAGCTAACTATGGCTACACCTTC. Translating gives CASTREANYGYTF.

This sequence joins TRBV27 and TRBJ2-7; 10 positions match TRBD2. Germline CDR1 reads MNHEY; CDR2 reads SMNVEV (reference sequence). The CDR3 is 18 residues long. The V gene end was trimmed by 5 bases and the J gene end by 6 bases; junction bases not matched to a gene: 19. The CDR3 loop is CASSRINLESGRAAEQYF. CDR3 DNA: TGTGCCAGCAGTCGTATCAACCTTGAAAGCGGGAGGGCTGCCGAGCAGTACTTC.

The CDR3 DNA sequence: TGTGCCAGCAACGACAGGCCCGCGTACCCCCAGCATTTT. Residues: CASNDRPAYPQHF. This chain uses TRBV12-3 or TRBV12-4 with TRBJ1-5, with a possible D match to TRBD1 (6 bases). CDR3 length equals 13 residues. V gave up 7 bases and J gave up 10 bases, with 17 bases separating them.

In nucleotides, the CDR3 is TGTGCCAGCTCACCGGAACTAGCGGGAGTGAGTGAGCAGTACTTC. Protein sequence: CASSPELAGVSEQYF. The rearrangement links TRBV18 to TRBJ2-7, with 11 bases matching TRBD2. V dropped 3 bases and J dropped 7; count of bases not matched to a gene: 8. CDR3 length: 15 residues. Germline values: CDR1 KGHSH, CDR2 LQKENI. Full variable domain (outside the CDR3, taken from reference TRBV18 and TRBJ2-7): NAGVMQNPRHLVRRRGQEARLRCSPMKGHSHVYWYRQLPEEGLKFMVYLQKENIIDESGMPKERFSAEFPKEGPSILRIQQVVRGDSAAYFCASSPELAGVSEQYFGPGTRLTVT.

The J gene is TRBJ2-1, the V gene TRBV21-1; the table's D gene call, TRBD2, was not cross checked with the DNA. TRBV21-1 is a pseudogene. The CDR3 is made up of 15 amino acids. The CDR3 bases are TGTGCCAGCAGCAAGCGGCTCCATACCTACAATGAGCAGTTCTTC. Translating it yields CASSKRLHTYNEQFF.

This sequence joins TRBV7-8 and TRBJ1-4, with D maybe TRBD1 (6 bases). V lost 2 bases to trimming and J lost 11 bases, with 24 bases between them. This CDR3 has 17 amino acids. CDR1 and CDR2 (germline): SGHVS, FQNEAQ. CDR3 bases: TGTGCCAGCAGCTTAAGAGGACAGAGGTTTAATGATGGGAAACTGTTTTTT. It yields the protein CASSLRGQRFNDGKLFF. The whole variable domain, remainder taken from reference TRBV7-8 and TRBJ1-4, is GAGVSQSPRYKVAKRGQDVALRCDPISGHVSLFWYQQALGQGPEFLTYFQNEAQLDKSGLPSDRFFAERPEGSVSTLKIQRTQQEDSAVYLCASSLRGQRFNDGKLFFGSGTQLSVL.

The V call is TRBV27, the J call TRBJ2-7; 8 positions match TRBD2. Germline V gene lookup returns CDR1 MNHEY and CDR2 SMNVEV (reference sequence). With V trimmed by 5 bases and J by 2 bases, 17 bases remained unmatched. This CDR3 has 18 amino acids. The chain's CDR3 is CASSPGGGYAYKTYEQYF. DNA of the CDR3: TGTGCCAGCAGTCCCGGGGGGGGATATGCCTATAAGACCTACGAGCAGTACTTC.

The chain couples TRBV27 to TRBJ2-1, with unresolved D. V lost 3 bases and J 0 bases, leaving 6 bases between the germline ends. The CDR3 consists of 14 residues. Germline CDR1 and CDR2: MNHEY and SMNVEV (reference sequence). The CDR3 nucleotides are TGTGCCAGCAGTTTCTCTCTCTCCTACAATGAGCAGTTCTTC. Translating it yields CASSFSLSYNEQFF.

J is TRBJ2-1 and V is TRBV3-1 (or the pseudogene TRBV3-2); 7 bases line up with TRBD2. The J segment lost 9 bases and the V segment lost 3 bases, leaving 2 bases of the junction unmatched. In germline, CDR1 is LGHDT, CDR2 YNNKEL (reference sequence). The CDR3 sequence is 12 residues long. The CDR3 DNA reads TGTGCCAGCAGCCACAGGGAGGGTGAGCAGTTCTTC. Encoded protein: CASSHREGEQFF.

V and J are TRBV6-2 or TRBV6-3 and TRBJ1-6, with TRBD1 matching 12 bases. CDR1 is MNHEY, CDR2 SVGEGT, per germline. V trimming: 2 bases; J trimming: 11 bases; junction bases outside the gene matches: 19. The CDR3 is 20 residues long. The CDR3: CASSYTPPGTGGGLGPPLHF. The DNA for the CDR3 is TGTGCCAGCAGTTACACCCCCCCCGGGACAGGGGGCGGCCTCGGTCCACCCCTCCACTTT.

A word on this clone: The junction does not match germline at one end; this may be a read error. CDR3 coding DNA: TGTGCCAGCAGCATAGCTTTACAGGGGACGCAGTATTTT. It translates to CASSIALQGTQYF. The J gene is TRBJ2-3, the V gene TRBV7-7, with 7 positions matching TRBD1. Germline loops: CDR1 SSHAT, CDR2 FNYEAQ (reference sequence). The CDR3 length is 13 residues. Filled out from reference TRBV7-7 and TRBJ2-3, the complete variable domain reads GAGVSQSPRYKVTKRGQDVTLRCDPISSHATLYWYQQALGQGPEFLTYFNYEAQPDKSGLPSDRFSAERPEGSISTLTIQRTEQRDSAMYRCASSIALQGTQYFGPGTRLTVL.

Here the CDR3 DNA reads TGTGCCTGGGGAAAGGGACAGGGGATGTCTGGAAACACCATATATTTT. This encodes CAWGKGQGMSGNTIYF. The rearrangement links TRBV30 to TRBJ1-3; 10 nucleotides agree with TRBD1. This CDR3 spans 16 amino acids. With 5 bases clipped from V and 1 base from J, the junction kept 8 bases outside the gene matches. The germline gives CDR1 GTSNPN, CDR2 SVGIG (reference sequence).

The chain joins TRBV30 to TRBJ1-5, with D possibly matching TRBD1 (5 bases). The CDR3 is made up of 13 amino acids. Germline lookup yields CDR1 GTSNPN and CDR2 SVGIG (reference sequence). Between the trimmed V and J ends, which lost 1 base and 6 bases, there was a span of 10 bases. CDR3 in DNA: TGTGCCTGGAGTGGGGGCAGGGCTCAGCCCCAGCATTTT. Its translation: CAWSGGRAQPQHF.

This clone has a handful of counts. The chain carries TRBV27 and TRBJ2-2, with 7 bases matching TRBD2. Germline-derived CDR1 and CDR2 are MNHEY and SMNVEV (reference sequence). The CDR3 runs 18 residues. V trimming: 6 bases; J trimming: 5 bases; junction bases outside the gene matches: 18. In DNA, the CDR3 is TGTGCCAGCAGCCCCGGGTTGACTTGGTGGGAGGGAACCGGGGAGCTGTTTTTT. Its protein is CASSPGLTWWEGTGELFF.

The gene calls are TRBV5-1 and TRBJ2-1; 7 positions agree with TRBD1. Germline-derived CDR1 and CDR2 are SGHRS and YFSETQ. Trimming cost V 4 bases and J 0 bases; bases outside gene matches: 4. This CDR3 comprises 15 residues. The CDR3 DNA follows: TGCGCCAGCAGCCAGGGACAGAGCTCCTACAATGAGCAGTTCTTC. Amino acids: CASSQGQSSYNEQFF.

The V and J genes are TRBV28 and TRBJ1-3, with a possible D match to TRBD1 (5 bases). The V gene lost 6 bases and the J gene lost 0 bases, with 18 bases spanning the gap. The CDR3 totals 17 residues. In germline, CDR1 is MDHEN, CDR2 SYDVKM. The CDR3 protein is CASSPGGVSHSGNTIYF. DNA of the CDR3: TGTGCCAGCAGCCCCGGGGGGGTATCCCACTCTGGAAACACCATATATTTT.